This is a list of T cell receptor beta chains from one sample in a study of spatial heterogeneity in lung cancer. A single record per CDR3 protein comes from TCRdb applying MiXCR to the 5' RACE reads. Among 100,000 or so distinct CDR3 sequences, under 4.5% were seen once, and the ten largest hold around 20%. Source: lung tumor tissue, taken at surgery. These receptors came from a male donor with early-stage non-small cell lung cancer. The CDR3 runs from the conserved cysteine through the conserved F or W. The D gene is left open where the match is weak. The size field is filled for only some rows; it gives once, few, many or a size class.

>TRBV7-6|few|.|TRBJ2-5
CASSPYGTLQETQYF
TGTGCCAGCAGCCCCTACGGGACCCTCCAAGAGACCCAGTACTTC
>TRBV27|many|TRBD1|TRBJ2-1
CASSLGTGGGEQFF
TGTGCCAGCAGTTTGGGGACAGGGGGCGGTGAGCAGTTCTTC
>TRBV28|many|.|TRBJ2-7
CASSLSRTFSYEQYF
TGTGCCAGCAGTTTATCCCGGACCTTCTCCTACGAGCAGTACTTC
>TRBV7-2|many|.|TRBJ2-2
CASSYRTGTGELFF
TGTGCCAGCAGCTACCGGACGGGCACCGGGGAGCTGTTTTTT
>TRBV6-6|few|TRBD2|TRBJ2-2
CASSYFLAGVGGELFF
TGTGCCAGCAGTTACTTTCTAGCGGGAGTTGGCGGGGAGCTGTTTTTT
>TRBV6-2/TRBV6-3|few|.|TRBJ1-2
CASRGHFDGYTF
TGTGCCAGCAGGGGACATTTTGATGGCTACACCTTC
>TRBV7-8|many|.|TRBJ1-1
CASSLVGASTEAFF
TGTGCCAGCAGCTTAGTAGGGGCGAGCACTGAAGCTTTCTTT
>TRBV6-1|many|.|TRBJ1-2
CASRENYGYTF
TGTGCCAGCCGGGAGAACTATGGCTACACCTTC
>TRBV6-1|many|TRBD1|TRBJ2-7
CASSTRDSYEQYF
TGTGCCAGCAGTACCCGGGACAGTTACGAGCAGTACTTC
>TRBV5-1|many|.|TRBJ2-3
CASSPTRSSDTQYF
TGCGCCAGCAGCCCTACCCGAAGTTCGGATACGCAGTATTTT
>TRBV28|many|.|TRBJ1-3
CASSSRRLPSGNTIYF
TGTGCCAGCAGTTCGCGGCGACTGCCCTCGGGAAACACCATATATTTT
>TRBV2|many|TRBD1|TRBJ2-6
CASRTGTGPHGANVLTF
TGTGCCAGCAGGACTGGGACAGGGCCTCATGGGGCCAACGTCCTGACTTTC
>TRBV28|many|TRBD1|TRBJ2-7
CATQIPGQTYEQYF
TGTGCCACCCAAATTCCGGGACAGACCTACGAGCAGTACTTC
>TRBV29-1|many|.|TRBJ1-3
CSVDAGSGNTIYF
TGCAGCGTTGACGCAGGGTCTGGAAACACCATATATTTT
>TRBV5-1|.|TRBD2|TRBJ2-1
CASSVLAGDFDEQFF
TGCGCCAGCAGCGTACTAGCGGGAGATTTTGATGAGCAGTTCTTC
>TRBV6-1|.|TRBD1|TRBJ1-5
CASSVLGQSYSNQPQHF
TGTGCCAGCAGTGTCTTGGGACAGTCGTATAGCAATCAGCCCCAGCATTTT
>TRBV3-1|many|TRBD2|TRBJ2-3
CASSQDSGRSQYF
TGTGCCAGCAGCCAAGATAGCGGGAGATCGCAGTATTTT
>TRBV9|many|.|TRBJ2-2
CASRGANTGELFF
TGTGCCAGCAGAGGAGCGAACACCGGGGAGCTGTTTTTT
>TRBV5-1|many|.|TRBJ2-6
CASSYSFLSGANVLTF
TGCGCCAGCAGCTACTCTTTCCTCTCTGGGGCCAACGTCCTGACTTTC
>TRBV4-1|many|.|TRBJ2-6
CASSQSSGANVLTF
TGCGCCAGCAGCCAAAGCTCGGGGGCCAACGTCCTGACTTTC
>TRBV24-1|.|TRBD2|TRBJ2-5
CATSDPRSGNRETQYF
TGTGCCACCAGTGACCCCAGGAGCGGGAATCGAGAGACCCAGTACTTC
>TRBV7-9|many|.|TRBJ1-2
CASSHHKTALSSYTF
TGTGCCAGCAGCCATCACAAAACCGCCCTCTCGAGCTACACCTTC
>TRBV10-3|many|.|TRBJ2-7
CAISPAPPYEQYF
TGTGCCATCAGTCCTGCTCCACCCTACGAGCAGTACTTC